This T cell receptor (beta chain) was sequenced for a study of blood T cell repertoires in COVID-19. Study background: Collection of acute and convalescent COVID-19 samples took place in the United States, Italy and Spain. PBMCs, B-cell-depleted T cells, or T cells provided the cDNA or gDNA that made up the material.

Original data processing: It was from reference gene primer amplification that nucleated cell counts were estimated. TCRdb keeps only in-frame clones here, not all; method: immunoSEQ multiplex PCR. That table gives V, J and clone size, and the DNA gave D and trimming. The sample holds 150,000 to 200,000 clones, 70% to 85% seen once. This CDR3 comprises 15 residues. V was trimmed by 5 bases and J by 0 bases, leaving 17 bases between them. The germline gives CDR1 GTSNPN, CDR2 SVGIG (reference sequence). The source of this sequence is a woman over 75 with acute or convalescent COVID-19. The material sequenced was peripheral blood. The V and J genes are TRBV30 and TRBJ2-7; tentatively, D is TRBD2 (6 bases). CDR3 sequence reads: CAWGKARGLSYEQYF. CDR3 in DNA: TGTGCCTGGGGGAAAGCTCGGGGACTCTCCTACGAGCAGTACTTC.